This paragraph covers one TCR beta chain sequence. Assay: immunoSEQ multiplex PCR; the TCRdb copy retains only in-frame clones and omits some. Among about 320,000 clones listed, around 85% were seen once. The data were obtained in a study of blood T cell repertoires in COVID-19. Across the whole study: Acute and convalescent COVID-19 samples came from the United States, Italy and Spain. From T cells, B-cell-depleted T cells, or PBMCs came the material, which was cDNA or gDNA.

After removal of 5 bases from V and 10 bases from J, the junction contained 3 bases not matched to a gene. Germline CDR1 and CDR2: SGHVS and FQNEAQ. The length of the CDR3 is 13 residues. The sequence derives from a woman in her thirties who had been exposed to COVID-19. The specimen was PBMCs or T cells enriched from blood (not recorded which). The rearrangement joins TRBV7-8 to TRBJ1-6, with TRBD1 matching 9 bases. The CDR3: CASSRDRESPLHF. Here the CDR3 DNA reads TGTGCCAGCAGCCGGGACAGGGAATCACCCCTCCACTTT.